Listed below are T cell receptor beta chains from one sample, sequenced in a study of blood T cells in healthy people across ages. MiXCR, run by TCRdb on the 5' RACE reads, gives a single entry per CDR3 protein. The table lists more than 1,000,000 distinct CDR3 sequences, approximately 26% of them singletons. Separately, the same data were catalogued under a study of T cells of mothers and their children.

Material for sequencing was blood. The receptors stem from a girl aged 2-10 years in good health. Both conserved end residues are part of each CDR3. D genes are given only for firm matches. Only some rows state a clone size, as once, few, many or a class for expanded clones.

few	TRBJ2-7	TRBV7-9	TRBD1	CASSHRDRAAYEQYF	TGTGCCAGCAGCCACCGGGACAGGGCCGCTTACGAGCAGTACTTC
few	TRBJ2-7	TRBV10-3	.	CAISLDRNYEQYF	TGTGCCATCAGTCTTGACAGAAATTACGAGCAGTACTTC
.	TRBJ2-7	TRBV12-3/TRBV12-4	.	CASSRRRVYEQYF	TGTGCCAGCAGTCGACGCAGGGTCTACGAGCAGTACTTC
few	TRBJ1-2	TRBV20-1	.	CSARVALGVVRLFSNYGYTF	TGCAGTGCTAGAGTTGCCCTGGGGGTAGTTCGCCTATTCTCTAATTATGGCTACACCTTC
.	TRBJ2-7	TRBV7-2	.	CASSFIYTPGVPYEQYF	TGTGCCAGCAGCTTTATTTACACCCCAGGGGTACCCTACGAGCAGTACTTC
.	TRBJ2-7	TRBV13	.	CASSGHRELYEQYF	TGTGCCAGCAGCGGACATCGTGAGTTATACGAGCAGTACTTC
few	TRBJ1-1	TRBV20-1	.	CSARVADRNTEAFF	TGCAGTGCTAGAGTTGCCGATAGGAACACTGAAGCTTTCTTT
few	TRBJ2-3	TRBV28	.	CASSRPQGRSDTQYF	TGTGCCAGCAGTCGCCCCCAGGGGAGGTCAGATACGCAGTATTTT
once	TRBJ2-1	TRBV2	.	CASTPGVNNEQFF	TGTGCCAGTACCCCCGGCGTAAACAATGAGCAGTTCTTC
.	TRBJ2-1	TRBV29-1	.	CSVAHRLYKGVDEQFF	TGCAGCGTTGCCCACCGACTATATAAGGGGGTCGATGAGCAGTTCTTC
.	TRBJ1-2	TRBV5-1	.	CASSLSRAGYTF	TGCGCCAGCAGCTTATCCAGGGCGGGCTACACCTTC
.	TRBJ2-7	TRBV11-3	TRBD1	CASSIRTGDEQYF	TGTGCCAGCAGCATACGAACAGGGGACGAGCAGTACTTC
.	TRBJ2-1	TRBV4-1	.	CASSQREYEQFF	TGCGCCAGCAGCCAACGTGAATATGAGCAGTTCTTC
few	TRBJ1-1	TRBV7-9	TRBD1	CASSPDFDRVGTEAFF	TGTGCCAGCAGCCCCGACTTTGACAGGGTCGGCACTGAAGCTTTCTTT
.	TRBJ2-3	TRBV12-3/TRBV12-4	TRBD1	CASSNSGTGARDTQYF	TGTGCCAGCAGTAATTCCGGGACAGGCGCTAGGGATACGCAGTATTTT
few	TRBJ2-7	TRBV27	.	CASSSNPSTYEQYF	TGTGCCAGCAGTTCCAATCCTAGTACCTACGAGCAGTACTTC
.	TRBJ2-7	TRBV29-1	TRBD1	CSVETGTGFSSSYEQYF	TGCAGCGTTGAGACCGGGACAGGGTTCTCCTCGTCCTACGAGCAGTACTTC
.	TRBJ2-1	TRBV29-1	.	CSVGFLVYNEQFF	TGCAGCGTTGGGTTTCTGGTGTACAATGAGCAGTTCTTC
.	TRBJ1-2	TRBV29-1	.	CSVEGGHNNYGYTF	TGCAGCGTTGAAGGGGGGCACAATAACTATGGCTACACCTTC
.	TRBJ2-1	TRBV5-1	TRBD2	CASSLASGSMFNEQFF	TGCGCCAGCAGCTTGGCTAGCGGGTCTATGTTCAATGAGCAGTTCTTC
few	TRBJ1-4	TRBV12-3/TRBV12-4	.	CASPLSRGNEKLFF	TGTGCCAGCCCTCTGTCCAGGGGTAATGAAAAACTGTTTTTT
few	TRBJ2-1	TRBV6-2/TRBV6-3	TRBD2	CASSYSILAGESYNEQFF	TGTGCCAGCAGTTACTCGATTTTAGCGGGGGAATCCTACAATGAGCAGTTCTTC
.	TRBJ2-5	TRBV18	TRBD1	CASSPTRGQMEETQYF	TGTGCCAGCTCACCAACCAGGGGGCAGATGGAAGAGACCCAGTACTTC
.	TRBJ1-1	TRBV29-1	.	CSVFRENTEAFF	TGCAGCGTTTTCCGAGAGAACACTGAAGCTTTCTTT
few	TRBJ2-1	TRBV6-2/TRBV6-3	.	CASSRRGHQFF	TGTGCCAGCAGTAGACGGGGGCATCAGTTCTTC
few	TRBJ2-1	TRBV6-1	TRBD2	CASSELAGGLSSYNEQFF	TGTGCCAGCAGTGAACTAGCGGGGGGCCTGAGCTCCTACAATGAGCAGTTCTTC
.	TRBJ2-5	TRBV11-2	.	CASSFSSGEQYF	TGTGCCAGCAGCTTCTCTTCGGGAGAGCAGTACTTC
few	TRBJ1-4	TRBV29-1	.	CSVEDPFEKLFF	TGCAGCGTTGAGGACCCTTTTGAAAAACTGTTTTTT
.	TRBJ2-5	TRBV7-2	.	CASSLSRPNQETQYF	TGTGCCAGCAGCTTAAGCCGACCTAACCAAGAGACCCAGTACTTC